Below, 31 T cell receptor beta chains from the same sample are listed, as sequenced in a study of T-cell reconstitution after alpha-beta-depleted transplantation in children. Preparing the TCRbeta library involved the use of unique molecular identifiers. MiXCR, run by TCRdb on the PCR reads, gives a single entry per CDR3 protein. The profile shows fewer than 550,000 distinct CDR3 sequences, roughly a tenth of them singletons. This specimen consisted of PBMCs, obtained before TCRalphabeta/CD19-depleted stem cell transplant. Receptor source: a child aged 2 to 10 with inherited bone marrow failure, due to receive a stem cell transplant.

The rearrangement joins TRBV4-3 to TRBJ2-7, with D unclear. The V and J ends lost 1 base and 2 bases respectively, with 6 bases between them. Germline CDR1 LGHNA, CDR2 YSLEER. The CDR3 sequence is 13 residues long. CDR3 in DNA: TGCGCCAGCAGCCAAGGGCAGACCTACGAGCAGTACTTC. Its protein product is CASSQGQTYEQYF.

This clonotype was picked up a small number of times. This sequence joins TRBV27 and TRBJ1-1, with D perhaps matching TRBD1 (6 bases). This CDR3 has 14 amino acids. Per germline, CDR1 MNHEY and CDR2 SMNVEV (reference sequence). V lost 8 bases and J lost 11, with 24 bases in between. Here the CDR3 reads CASGNPGHSAWAFF. CDR3 coding DNA: TGTGCCAGCGGAAATCCGGGACACAGCGCTTGGGCTTTCTTT.

The chain is built from TRBV7-9 and TRBJ2-2; D possibly corresponds to TRBD1 (6 bases). CDR1 and CDR2 from the germline V gene are SEHNR and FQNEAQ (reference sequence). This CDR3 region has 14 residues. Deletions cut 5 bases from V and 5 bases from J, with 12 bases between. Here the CDR3 DNA reads TGTGCCAGCAGCGACAGGCCGACGACCGGGGAGCTGTTTTTT. It specifies CASSDRPTTGELFF.

In its sample, this clonotype was seen many times. V gene TRBV10-3 combines with J gene TRBJ2-6; no clear D. This CDR3 contains 19 residues. The germline gives CDR1 ENHRY, CDR2 SYGVKD. V was cut by 0 bases and J by 0 bases, with 15 bases left in between. The CDR3 bases are TGTGCCATCAGTGAGTCGAGCCATTGGCTTCGCTCTGGGGCCAACGTCCTGACTTTC. Protein product: CAISESSHWLRSGANVLTF.

This clonotype has just one count. CDR3 bases: TGTGCCAGCAGTGGCCCGGTAGCGGGAGGAGATACGCAGTATTTT. It encodes CASSGPVAGGDTQYF. The chain is built from TRBV2 and TRBJ2-3, with 10 bases lining up with TRBD2. The germline gives CDR1 SNHLY, CDR2 FYNNEI. This CDR3 is 15 amino acids long. Trimming at V came to 4 bases and at J to 5 bases, leaving 6 bases not matched to a gene.

This clonotype was recorded at least ten times. The V and J genes are TRBV6-1 and TRBJ2-7, with TRBD1 identical over 7 bases. The CDR3 sequence is 13 residues long. Trimming took 5 bases from V and 6 from J; bases not matched to a gene: 7. CDR1 is MNHNS and CDR2 is SASEGT in the germline V gene. As DNA, the CDR3 is TGTGCCAGCAGTCGACAGGGTATCGGCGAGCAGTACTTC. It specifies CASSRQGIGEQYF.

The rearrangement joins TRBV20-1 to TRBJ1-6; the D gene is possibly TRBD1 (6 bases). The CDR3 covers 14 residues. Per the germline V gene, CDR1 is DFQATT and CDR2 is SNEGSKA (reference sequence). Trimming stripped 0 bases from V and 9 bases from J, with 12 bases between. In nucleotides, the CDR3 is TGCAGTGCTAGAGACGGGGACATGGTTTCACCCCTCCACTTT. Amino acid sequence: CSARDGDMVSPLHF.

This clonotype was seen a few times. CDR3 sequence reads: CASSYRPSGGGQPQHF. CDR3 in DNA: TGTGCCAGCAGTTACCGCCCCTCAGGGGGCGGGCAGCCCCAGCATTTT. The chain combines TRBV6-5 with TRBJ1-5; TRBD1 aligns across 8 bases. The CDR3 covers 16 residues. J was trimmed by 7 bases and V by 2 bases; bases with no gene match: 10. Germline assignment: CDR1 MNHEY and CDR2 SVGAGI.

There are a few counts of this clonotype. This chain's CDR3 is CASSPRTRRDEQFF. The CDR3 region has the DNA TGCGCCAGCAGCCCCCGGACTAGACGAGATGAGCAGTTCTTC. V usage is TRBV4-3 and J usage is TRBJ2-1, with TRBD2 matching over 7 bases. CDR1 and CDR2 from the germline V gene are LGHNA and YSLEER. The CDR3 has 14 residues. The V gene end was trimmed by 4 bases and the J gene end by 8 bases; junction bases not matched to a gene: 8.

In this sample, this clonotype turned up many times. The chain joins TRBV7-2 to TRBJ1-5, with D hard to call. The germline CDR1 and CDR2 sequences are SGHTA and FQGNSA. V lost 1 base to trimming and J lost 2 bases, with 6 bases between them. The CDR3 loop spans 14 amino acids. Written as DNA, the CDR3 is TGTGCCAGCAGCTTAGAATTCGGCAATCAGCCCCAGCATTTT. This codes for CASSLEFGNQPQHF.

This clonotype was detected only a few times. This chain joins TRBV30 and TRBJ2-1; D gene uncertain. The CDR3 extends over 10 amino acids. Trimming removed 6 bases from V and 10 bases from J, with 10 bases in between. CDR1 and CDR2 from the germline V gene are GTSNPN and SVGIG (reference sequence). The CDR3 is CACLIGEQFF. CDR3 nucleotide sequence: TGTGCCTGTTTAATCGGGGAGCAGTTCTTC.

This clonotype was observed many times. V is TRBV11-2 and J is TRBJ2-7; weak D call: TRBD2 (6 bases). Trimming took 5 bases from V and 0 from J, leaving 11 bases between them. CDR1 is SGHAT, CDR2 FQNNGV, per germline. The CDR3 totals 14 residues. CDR3 sequence (DNA): TGTGCCAGCAGCCATAGCGGAAGCTCCTACGAGCAGTACTTC. Residues: CASSHSGSSYEQYF.

In this sample, this clonotype turned up many times. This chain connects TRBV4-3 to TRBJ2-4, with 12 positions matching TRBD2. The length of the CDR3 is 20 residues. Looked up from germline, CDR1 is LGHNA and CDR2 is YSLEER. V was clipped by 2 bases and J by 2 bases; unmatched bases: 13. The CDR3 sequence: CASSQTWGQLAGGSKNIQYF. In DNA form, the CDR3 reads TGCGCCAGCAGCCAAACATGGGGACAGCTAGCGGGAGGGTCCAAAAACATTCAGTACTTC.

This clonotype was observed at least ten times. This chain links TRBV2 with TRBJ1-3; D gene uncertain. This CDR3 has 14 residues. Per the germline V gene, CDR1 is SNHLY and CDR2 is FYNNEI. The V and J ends lost 6 bases and 2 bases respectively, with 11 bases between them. CDR3 protein: CASSVNSPGNTIYF. The CDR3 region has the DNA TGTGCCAGCAGCGTCAACTCACCTGGAAACACCATATATTTT. The entire variable domain, with the rest obtained from reference TRBV2 and TRBJ1-3, is as follows: EPEVTQTPSHQVTQMGQEVILRCVPISNHLYFYWYRQILGQKVEFLVSFYNNEISEKSEIFDDQFSVERPDGSNFTLKIRSTKLEDSAMYFCASSVNSPGNTIYFGEGSWLTVV.

This clonotype appeared many times. The J gene is TRBJ2-1, the V gene TRBV6-2 or TRBV6-3, with 10 bases aligning to TRBD2. The CDR3 is 16 residues long. V lost 6 bases, J lost 0 bases, and 5 bases stayed unmatched. Germline V gene sequence: CDR1 MNHEY, CDR2 SVGEGT. The CDR3 nucleotides read TGTGCCAGCAGCCCGACTAGCGGGTACTCCTACAATGAGCAGTTCTTC. Encoded protein: CASSPTSGYSYNEQFF.

A word on this clonotype: Sequence at one end of the junction differs from germline and may be a read error. The chain is built from TRBV7-7 and TRBJ2-2; 9 nucleotides match TRBD2. Germline CDR1 and CDR2: SSHAT and FNYEAQ (reference sequence). CDR3 size: 15 residues. This chain's CDR3 is CASSPHAGGLRELFF. The CDR3 DNA sequence: TGTGCTAGCAGCCCCCACGCGGGAGGGCTTCGGGAGCTGTTTTTT. Complete variable domain (other parts from reference TRBV7-7 and TRBJ2-2): GAGVSQSPRYKVTKRGQDVTLRCDPISSHATLYWYQQALGQGPEFLTYFNYEAQPDKSGLPSDRFSAERPEGSISTLTIQRTEQRDSAMYRCASSPHAGGLRELFFGEGSRLTVL.

This clonotype was seen ten or more times. V gene TRBV5-1 combines with J gene TRBJ2-1; possible D gene TRBD2, 5 bases. The CDR3 covers 15 residues. V was clipped by 4 bases and J by 7 bases, with 18 bases between them. CDR1 and CDR2 (germline): SGHRS, YFSETQ. CDR3 in DNA: TGCGCCAGCAGCAGTAGCGCCTTGGGAAGGAATGAGCAGTTCTTC. Translated: CASSSSALGRNEQFF.

This rearrangement joins TRBV7-2 to TRBJ2-7; D not resolved. The V end was cut by 3 bases, the J end by 3 bases, with 15 bases between. The germline V gene has CDR1 SGHTA and CDR2 FQGNSA. This CDR3 is built from 15 residues. The chain's CDR3 is CASSFTALGNYEQYF. In DNA, the CDR3 is TGTGCCAGCAGCTTTACAGCGTTGGGCAACTACGAGCAGTACTTC.

This clonotype has more than one count but fewer than ten. The V and J genes are TRBV27 and TRBJ1-5, with TRBD1 matching over 9 bases. Germline CDR1 MNHEY, CDR2 SMNVEV (reference sequence). CDR3 length: 16 amino acids. V dropped 2 bases and J dropped 4; count of bases not matched to a gene: 6. The CDR3 sequence is CASSLRGQGPNQPQHF. The DNA for the CDR3 is TGTGCCAGCAGTTTACGGGGACAGGGACCGAATCAGCCCCAGCATTTT.

This clonotype has a count of ten or more. V gene TRBV5-1 combines with J gene TRBJ2-1; tentatively, D is TRBD1 (6 bases). Trimming stripped 4 bases from V and 5 bases from J, with 13 bases between. The length of the CDR3 is 14 residues. Germline lookup yields CDR1 SGHRS and CDR2 YFSETQ. This CDR3 reads CASSLPGQNNEQFF. In nucleotides, the CDR3 is TGCGCCAGCAGCCTCCCGGGACAAAACAATGAGCAGTTCTTC.

This clonotype was seen ten or more times. The V gene is TRBV7-6, the J gene TRBJ2-7; 7 bases match TRBD1. V lost 5 bases, J lost 9 bases, and 19 bases stayed unmatched. CDR1 and CDR2 from the germline V gene are SGHVS and FNYEAQ. The CDR3 runs to 16 residues. DNA for the CDR3: TGTGCCAGCAGCCCAGCGGACAGGACACCCTTACGAGGGCAGTACTTC. This codes for CASSPADRTPLRGQYF. Looking up the rest from reference TRBV7-6 and TRBJ2-7 gives the full variable domain: GAGVSQSPRYKVTKRGQDVALRCDPISGHVSLYWYRQALGQGPEFLTYFNYEAQQDKSGLPNDRFSAERPEGSISTLTIQRTEQRDSAMYRCASSPADRTPLRGQYFGPGTRLTVT.

In its sample, this clonotype was seen many times. V usage is TRBV20-1 and J usage is TRBJ2-7, with a tentative D call TRBD2 (6 bases). Germline V lookup: CDR1 DFQATT, CDR2 SNEGSKA (reference sequence). V lost 4 bases and J 0 bases, leaving 10 bases between the germline ends. The CDR3 has 13 residues. Here the CDR3 DNA reads TGCAGTGCTATGTACGGGAGCTCCTACGAGCAGTACTTC. This sequence encodes CSAMYGSSYEQYF.

This clonotype was seen repeatedly, ten times or more. The gene calls are TRBV12-3 or TRBV12-4 and TRBJ2-5; TRBD2 aligns across 10 bases. The CDR3 spans 14 residues. V gave up 6 bases and J gave up 3 bases; unmatched junction bases: 4. This CDR3 reads CASSPLAGEETQYF. The CDR3 DNA reads as TGTGCCAGCAGCCCCCTAGCGGGAGAAGAGACCCAGTACTTC.

This clonotype occurred many times. The chain employs TRBV7-9 and TRBJ1-5, with TRBD1 as a possible D gene (5 bases). Deletions cut 1 base from V and 5 bases from J, with 12 bases between. The CDR3 has 15 residues. Germline CDR1 SEHNR, CDR2 FQNEAQ (reference sequence). CDR3 amino acids: CASSLGGTRHQPQHF. In DNA form, the CDR3 reads TGTGCCAGCAGCTTAGGGGGGACGCGCCATCAGCCCCAGCATTTT. Combining the CDR3 with reference TRBV7-9 and TRBJ1-5 gives the whole variable domain DTGVSQNPRHKITKRGQNVTFRCDPISEHNRLYWYRQTLGQGPEFLTYFQNEAQLEKSRLLSDRFSAERPKGSFSTLEIQRTEQGDSAMYLCASSLGGTRHQPQHFGDGTRLSIL.

This clonotype came up many times. The genes are TRBV5-1 and TRBJ1-2; D not resolved. Germline lookup yields CDR1 SGHRS and CDR2 YFSETQ. The CDR3 covers 14 residues. Trimming pared 0 bases from V and 8 bases from J, leaving 14 bases between. This chain's CDR3 is CASSLGQVKDGYTF. In nucleotides, the CDR3 is TGCGCCAGCAGCTTGGGCCAGGTAAAGGACGGCTACACCTTC.

This clonotype appeared many times. The chain employs TRBV20-1 and TRBJ2-7; TRBD1 agrees at 8 bases. V was clipped by 0 bases and J by 2 bases; unmatched bases: 6. Per germline, CDR1 DFQATT and CDR2 SNEGSKA (reference sequence). There are 15 residues in the CDR3. This CDR3 reads CSARDLDRGTYEQYF. The CDR3 nucleotides are TGCAGTGCTAGAGACCTTGACAGGGGAACCTACGAGCAGTACTTC.

The table lists this clonotype with many counts. This chain links TRBV6-5 with TRBJ2-6, with D perhaps being TRBD1 or TRBD2 (5 bases each). Germline V CDR1 and CDR2: MNHEY, SVGAGI. V was trimmed by 0 bases and J by 2 bases, leaving 8 bases between them. This CDR3 contains 16 residues. The CDR3 is CASSYSGVTGANVLTF. CDR3 nucleotides: TGTGCCAGCAGTTACTCGGGGGTGACTGGGGCCAACGTCCTGACTTTC.

Ten or more counts support this clonotype. This chain uses TRBV12-3 or TRBV12-4 with TRBJ2-1; D uncertain. The CDR3 runs to 14 residues. Trimming cost V 6 bases and J 6 bases, with 15 bases left between them. CDR3 in DNA: TGTGCCAGCAGCCATTCCCTGGACGGCAATGAGCAGTTCTTC. Translated, it gives CASSHSLDGNEQFF.

This clonotype has a count of ten or more. J is TRBJ2-3 and V is TRBV9; 11 nucleotides line up with TRBD2. The CDR3 is 16 residues long. Germline loops: CDR1 SGDLS, CDR2 YYNGEE. Germline trimming cut 0 bases from V and 6 bases from J; bases unmatched to any gene: 6. CDR3: CASSVAPTSGSDTQYF. CDR3 DNA: TGTGCCAGCAGCGTAGCCCCAACTAGCGGGAGTGATACGCAGTATTTT. Filled out from reference TRBV9 and TRBJ2-3, the complete variable domain reads DSGVTQTPKHLITATGQRVTLRCSPRSGDLSVYWYQQSLDQGLQFLIQYYNGEERAKGNILERFSAQQFPDLHSELNLSSLELGDSALYFCASSVAPTSGSDTQYFGPGTRLTVL.

The CDR3 DNA is TGTGCCAGCAGTTCACAAAAAAGACCTTGGAGCTCCTACAATGAGCAGTTCTTC. This encodes CASSSQKRPWSSYNEQFF. This chain connects TRBV12-3 or TRBV12-4 to TRBJ2-1; D not certain. V lost 4 bases and J lost 0, with 19 bases in between. The CDR3 totals 18 residues.

This clonotype was found many times. J is TRBJ2-1 and V is TRBV29-1, with D tentatively TRBD1 or TRBD2 (5 bases each). V gave up 5 bases and J gave up 4 bases, with 15 bases separating them. There are 14 residues in the CDR3. In germline, CDR1 is SQVTM, CDR2 ANQGSEA. As DNA, the CDR3 is TGCAGCGTTACGGACTGGGGCGATTACAATGAGCAGTTCTTC. Amino acid sequence: CSVTDWGDYNEQFF.